This TCR beta chain originates from a study of blood T cell repertoires in COVID-19. The wider study: There were acute and convalescent COVID-19 samples, and they came from the United States, Italy and Spain. The cDNA or gDNA used as material had been derived from T cells, B-cell-depleted T cells, or PBMCs.

V was cut by 2 bases and J by 8 bases, with 15 bases left in between. This CDR3 spans 14 amino acids. The V gene's germline CDR1 is MNHEY and CDR2 SVGAGI. Per the original methods: Counts of nucleated cells, estimated from reference gene primer amplification, were obtained. Clones were read by immunoSEQ multiplex PCR, and TCRdb kept only the in-frame ones, dropping some. That table gives V, J and clone size, and the DNA gave D and trimming. The sample records about 55,000 clones, 80% to 85% being singletons. The origin of this receptor is a human donor in a cohort sampled during active or convalescent COVID-19. Sequenced sample: peripheral blood. The chain is built from TRBV6-5 and TRBJ1-2, with D hard to call. CDR3 protein: CASSYTRAAGGYTF. The DNA for the CDR3 is TGTGCCAGCAGTTACACGAGGGCAGCGGGGGGCTACACCTTC.